This TCR beta chain was sequenced in a study of cytotoxic CD8 clonotypes in ibrutinib-treated CLL. Study-level background: The subjects consisted of 11 relapsed/refractory and fewer than 16 treatment-naive individuals, with some 17 IGHV unmutated.

Trimming removed 6 bases at V and 1 base at J, with 13 bases between. The CDR3 sequence is 15 residues long. Germline CDR1 SNHLY, CDR2 FYNNEI. Study-wide results and caveats: Treatment left the uncommon public clonotypes either contracted or stable in frequency. Clonality was elevated at ibrutinib response and had returned toward baseline at progression.

The planned depth of sequencing spanned 1 in 200,000 to 1 in 1 million T cells. Data came from immunoSEQ multiplex PCR; TCRdb stores just in-frame clones and leaves some out. The repertoire consists of around 50,000 clones, with roughly 50% occurring once and the leading ten covering about a fifth. Remarks on this clone: Its antigen remains unknown.

The rearrangement links TRBV2 to TRBJ1-3; a possible D gene is TRBD1 (5 bases). This sequence was found in a human donor with chronic lymphocytic leukemia. The sequencing used PBMCs, collected after 24 months of ibrutinib treatment. The CDR3: CASRWDFGSGNTIYF. Written as DNA, the CDR3 is TGTGCCAGCAGATGGGACTTCGGTTCTGGAAACACCATATATTTT.